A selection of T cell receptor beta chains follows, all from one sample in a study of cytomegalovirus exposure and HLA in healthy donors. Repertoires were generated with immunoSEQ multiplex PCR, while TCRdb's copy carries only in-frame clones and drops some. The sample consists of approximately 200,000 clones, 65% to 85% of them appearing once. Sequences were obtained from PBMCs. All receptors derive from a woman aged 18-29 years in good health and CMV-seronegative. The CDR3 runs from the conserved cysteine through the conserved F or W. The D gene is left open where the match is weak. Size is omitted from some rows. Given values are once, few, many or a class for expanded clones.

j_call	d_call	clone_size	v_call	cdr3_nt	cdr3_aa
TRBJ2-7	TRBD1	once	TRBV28	TGTGCCAGCAGCCCCCGCGGACAGGGGGCCCACGAGCAGTACTTC	CASSPRGQGAHEQYF
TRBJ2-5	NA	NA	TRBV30	TGTGCCTGGACCCTGGCGGGGAAAGAGACCCAGTACTTC	CAWTLAGKETQYF
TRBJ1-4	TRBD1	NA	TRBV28	TGTGCCAGCAGTCTCAGACAGGGGGCAAATGAAAAACTGTTTTTT	CASSLRQGANEKLFF
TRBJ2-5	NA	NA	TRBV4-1	TGCGCCAGCAGCCAAGAGTTTTTTAATCGGGAGACCCAGTACTTC	CASSQEFFNRETQYF
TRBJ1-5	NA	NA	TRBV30	TGTGCCGGACAACAGGGCCGGGATCAGCCCCAGCATTTT	CAGQQGRDQPQHF
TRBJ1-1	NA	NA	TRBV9	TGTGCCAGCAGCGTAGAGGGGGGGGAGTCTGGAGCAATGAACACTGAAGCTTTCTTT	CASSVEGGESGAMNTEAFF
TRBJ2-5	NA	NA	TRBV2	TGTGCCAGCAGTGAAGTTGCAGGGGGGCCGAAGGAGACCCAGTACTTC	CASSEVAGGPKETQYF
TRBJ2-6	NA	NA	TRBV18	TGTGCCAGCTCACCCGGGGGGCCCTACTCTGGGGCCAACGTCCTGACTTTC	CASSPGGPYSGANVLTF
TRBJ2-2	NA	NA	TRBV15	TGTGCCACCAGCAACTCAAGACTAGTCCACACCGGGGAGCTGTTTTTT	CATSNSRLVHTGELFF
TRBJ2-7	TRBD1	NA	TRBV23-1	TGCGCCAGGTGCCCGGACAGGGGACACGAGCAGTACTTC	CARCPDRGHEQYF
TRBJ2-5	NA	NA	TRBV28	TGTGCCAGCAGTCCGCAGGCGACCCAGTACTTC	CASSPQATQYF
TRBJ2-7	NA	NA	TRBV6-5	TGTGCCAGCACCGTGTCAGCGGGCTTAACCTACGAGCAGTACTTC	CASTVSAGLTYEQYF
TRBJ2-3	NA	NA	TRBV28	TGTGCCAGCAGTCCCGGGACACTCACAGATACGCAGTATTTT	CASSPGTLTDTQYF
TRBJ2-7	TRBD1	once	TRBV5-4	TGTGCCAGCAGCTTACCCGGACAGGGGATGGGTGAGCAGTACTTC	CASSLPGQGMGEQYF
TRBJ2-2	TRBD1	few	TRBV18	TGTGCCAGCTCACCATCAGGGGGTGCGAGGACCACCGGGGAGCTGTTTTTT	CASSPSGGARTTGELFF
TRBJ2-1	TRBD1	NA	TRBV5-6	TGTGCCAGCAGCTACATGGACAGGGAAGTGTGGAATGAGCAGTTCTTC	CASSYMDREVWNEQFF
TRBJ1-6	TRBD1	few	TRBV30	TGTGCCTGGAGTGTCGAGTGGGGACAGGGGATTTCACCCCTCCACTTT	CAWSVEWGQGISPLHF
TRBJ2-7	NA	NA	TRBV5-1	TGCGCCAGCAGCTTGGAAAAGGGGGCCTACGAGCAGTACTTC	CASSLEKGAYEQYF
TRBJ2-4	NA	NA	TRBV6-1	TGTGCCAGCAGTGTGGAGATCGGAGACATTCAGTACTTC	CASSVEIGDIQYF
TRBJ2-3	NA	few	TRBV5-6	TGTGCCAGCAGCTTGGTCCACACAGATACGCAGTATTTT	CASSLVHTDTQYF
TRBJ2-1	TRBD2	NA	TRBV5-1	TGCGCCAGCAGCTCGGGACTAGCGGGGGCTAATGAGCAGTTCTTC	CASSSGLAGANEQFF
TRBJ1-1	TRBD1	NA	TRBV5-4	TGTGCCAGCAGCTGGGACAGGGTTATCACTGAAGCTTTCTTT	CASSWDRVITEAFF
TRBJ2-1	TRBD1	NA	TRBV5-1	TGCGCCAGCAGCCCCCGCATAGGGACAGACAATGAGCAGTTCTTC	CASSPRIGTDNEQFF
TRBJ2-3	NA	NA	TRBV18	TGTGCCAGCTCACCGAACATCGGGACAGATACGCAGTATTTT	CASSPNIGTDTQYF
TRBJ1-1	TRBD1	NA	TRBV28	TGTGCCAGCAGTTTTGGTCACAGGGGGTTTGGCGGCACTGAAGCTTTCTTT	CASSFGHRGFGGTEAFF
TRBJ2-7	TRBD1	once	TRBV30	TGTGCCTCAACGGGACAGGGCTACGAGCAGTACTTC	CASTGQGYEQYF
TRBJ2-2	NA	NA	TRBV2	TGTGCCAGCAGGTCAAATACGGGCACCGGGGAGCTGTTTTTT	CASRSNTGTGELFF
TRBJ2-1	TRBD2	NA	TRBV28	TGTGCCAGCAGTTTATCAGGCGGGAGGAGAAATGAGCAGTTCTTC	CASSLSGGRRNEQFF
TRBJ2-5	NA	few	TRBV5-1	TGCGCCAGCAGCTCATCCGGGACACCCCAAGAGACCCAGTACTTC	CASSSSGTPQETQYF
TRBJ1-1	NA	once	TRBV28	TGTGCCAGCAGTTTTCGCAGGGGTGGTTGGGCTGAAGCTTTCTTT	CASSFRRGGWAEAFF
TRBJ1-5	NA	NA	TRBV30	TGTGCTTGGGGAGATTTGAGCAATCAGCCCCAGCATTTT	CAWGDLSNQPQHF
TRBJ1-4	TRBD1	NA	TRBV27	TGTGCCAGCAGTTCTCGCACAGGGGGACTGTTTTTT	CASSSRTGGLFF
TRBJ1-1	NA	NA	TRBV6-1	TGTGCCAGCAGCAGAGGGAACACTGAAGCTTTCTTT	CASSRGNTEAFF
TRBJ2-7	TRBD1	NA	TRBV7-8	TGTGCCAGCAGCGCTGGACAGGGAACCTACGAGCAGTACTTC	CASSAGQGTYEQYF
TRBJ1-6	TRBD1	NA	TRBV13	TGTGCCAGCAGCTTGAGACAGGGGGGTACCTATAATTCACCCCTCCACTTT	CASSLRQGGTYNSPLHF
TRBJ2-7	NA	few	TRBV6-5	TGTGCCAGCGCATTACAGGGCTTCTCCGAGCAGTACTTC	CASALQGFSEQYF
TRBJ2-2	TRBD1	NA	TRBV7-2	TGTGCCAGCAGCTTACAGGGGGCGTACGGGGAGCTGTTTTTT	CASSLQGAYGELFF
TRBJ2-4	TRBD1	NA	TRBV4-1	TGCGCCAGCAGCCAAGTGATCCTGTCGGGGGGACAGGGGTTGTCAAACATTCAGTACTTC	CASSQVILSGGQGLSNIQYF
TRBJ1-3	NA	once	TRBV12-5	TGTGCTAGTGGTTTGGCTCAGGGCTCTGGAAACACCATATATTTT	CASGLAQGSGNTIYF
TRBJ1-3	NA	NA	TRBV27	TGTGCCAGCAGTTTATCCGCCACAGGTGCCGGGAACACCATATATTTT	CASSLSATGAGNTIYF
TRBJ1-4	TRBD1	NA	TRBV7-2	TGTGCCAGCAGCTTAGGGGCACAGGGGTTCAATGAAAAACTGTTTTTT	CASSLGAQGFNEKLFF
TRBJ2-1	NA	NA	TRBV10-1	TGCGCCAGCAGTGTGGGGGGGGCGAATGAGCAGTTCTTC	CASSVGGANEQFF
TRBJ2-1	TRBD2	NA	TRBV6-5	TGTGCCAGCAGTTACCCGGGACTAGCGAACAATGAGCAGTTCTTC	CASSYPGLANNEQFF
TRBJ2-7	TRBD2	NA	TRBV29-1	TGCAGCGTTGGACTAGCGGGAGGGTACGAGCAGTACTTC	CSVGLAGGYEQYF
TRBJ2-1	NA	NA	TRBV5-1	TGCGCCAGCAGCTTTTCCGGGTCCAGATTGAGCAATGAGCAGTTCTTC	CASSFSGSRLSNEQFF
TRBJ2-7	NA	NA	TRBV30	TGTGCCTGGAGAACCATGAGCTCCTACGAGCAGTACTTC	CAWRTMSSYEQYF
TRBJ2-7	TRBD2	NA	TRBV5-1	TGCGCCAGCAGCCAGGCCCTGACTAGCGGGACCTACGAGCAGTACTTC	CASSQALTSGTYEQYF
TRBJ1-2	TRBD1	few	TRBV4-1	TGCGCCAGCAGCCAAATGGACAGGGACGAGCGCGGCTACACCTTC	CASSQMDRDERGYTF
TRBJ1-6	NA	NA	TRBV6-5	TGTGCCAGCAGACGGGACACTAATTCACCCCTCCACTTT	CASRRDTNSPLHF
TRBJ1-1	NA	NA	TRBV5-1	TGCGCCAGCAGCTTGGGCACCGGGGGTCCCACTGAAGCTTTCTTT	CASSLGTGGPTEAFF
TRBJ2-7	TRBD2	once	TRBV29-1	TGCAGCGTTGTGCCTAGCGGAACTTCCTACGAGCAGTACTTC	CSVVPSGTSYEQYF